This T cell receptor (beta chain) was sequenced for a study of control samples from healthy donors and cancer patients. The CDR3 is 15 residues long. V lost 3 bases and J lost 1, with 13 bases in between. Germline values: CDR1 MDHEN, CDR2 SYDVKM. Produced via immunoSEQ multiplex PCR; TCRdb's table is partial and in-frame only. The sample lists 120,000 to 150,000 clones, less than 90% occurring once. Source material: blood. The clonotype comes from a woman aged 30 to 39 in good health. The chain combines TRBV28 with TRBJ2-7; the D is unclear. The CDR3, as DNA: TGTGCCAGCAGTTTTCAATTGGACGGATCCTACGAGCAGTACTTC. The encoded protein is CASSFQLDGSYEQYF.